The clone carrying this T cell receptor beta chain was seen ten or more times. The CDR3 has 15 residues. CDR1 and CDR2 from the germline V gene are KGHDR and SFDVKD. Losses at the gene ends were 4 bases for V and 1 base for J; bases not matched to a gene: 0. Researchers used genomic DNA as the template to profile TCR beta VDJ and CDR3. One entry per CDR3 protein, called by TCRdb with MiXCR from the reads. The repertoire consists of about 190,000 distinct CDR3 sequences, with around three fifths occurring once and the leading ten covering 46%. The sample originates from a study of CD8+CD57+ T cells in acquired aplastic anemia. The wider study: Across the sorted CD4+ and CD8+ cells, DNA amounts averaged approximately 3 ug.

This TCR was sampled from a human donor with severe aplastic anemia or a healthy control (not recorded which). The source material was sorted CD4+, CD8+, or CD8+CD57+ T cells (not recorded which) from PBMCs. V and J are TRBV24-1 and TRBJ2-3; 11 nucleotides match TRBD2. CDR3 amino acids: CATSETSGGTDTQYF. The CDR3 region has the DNA TGTGCCACCAGTGAGACTAGCGGGGGCACAGATACGCAGTATTTT.